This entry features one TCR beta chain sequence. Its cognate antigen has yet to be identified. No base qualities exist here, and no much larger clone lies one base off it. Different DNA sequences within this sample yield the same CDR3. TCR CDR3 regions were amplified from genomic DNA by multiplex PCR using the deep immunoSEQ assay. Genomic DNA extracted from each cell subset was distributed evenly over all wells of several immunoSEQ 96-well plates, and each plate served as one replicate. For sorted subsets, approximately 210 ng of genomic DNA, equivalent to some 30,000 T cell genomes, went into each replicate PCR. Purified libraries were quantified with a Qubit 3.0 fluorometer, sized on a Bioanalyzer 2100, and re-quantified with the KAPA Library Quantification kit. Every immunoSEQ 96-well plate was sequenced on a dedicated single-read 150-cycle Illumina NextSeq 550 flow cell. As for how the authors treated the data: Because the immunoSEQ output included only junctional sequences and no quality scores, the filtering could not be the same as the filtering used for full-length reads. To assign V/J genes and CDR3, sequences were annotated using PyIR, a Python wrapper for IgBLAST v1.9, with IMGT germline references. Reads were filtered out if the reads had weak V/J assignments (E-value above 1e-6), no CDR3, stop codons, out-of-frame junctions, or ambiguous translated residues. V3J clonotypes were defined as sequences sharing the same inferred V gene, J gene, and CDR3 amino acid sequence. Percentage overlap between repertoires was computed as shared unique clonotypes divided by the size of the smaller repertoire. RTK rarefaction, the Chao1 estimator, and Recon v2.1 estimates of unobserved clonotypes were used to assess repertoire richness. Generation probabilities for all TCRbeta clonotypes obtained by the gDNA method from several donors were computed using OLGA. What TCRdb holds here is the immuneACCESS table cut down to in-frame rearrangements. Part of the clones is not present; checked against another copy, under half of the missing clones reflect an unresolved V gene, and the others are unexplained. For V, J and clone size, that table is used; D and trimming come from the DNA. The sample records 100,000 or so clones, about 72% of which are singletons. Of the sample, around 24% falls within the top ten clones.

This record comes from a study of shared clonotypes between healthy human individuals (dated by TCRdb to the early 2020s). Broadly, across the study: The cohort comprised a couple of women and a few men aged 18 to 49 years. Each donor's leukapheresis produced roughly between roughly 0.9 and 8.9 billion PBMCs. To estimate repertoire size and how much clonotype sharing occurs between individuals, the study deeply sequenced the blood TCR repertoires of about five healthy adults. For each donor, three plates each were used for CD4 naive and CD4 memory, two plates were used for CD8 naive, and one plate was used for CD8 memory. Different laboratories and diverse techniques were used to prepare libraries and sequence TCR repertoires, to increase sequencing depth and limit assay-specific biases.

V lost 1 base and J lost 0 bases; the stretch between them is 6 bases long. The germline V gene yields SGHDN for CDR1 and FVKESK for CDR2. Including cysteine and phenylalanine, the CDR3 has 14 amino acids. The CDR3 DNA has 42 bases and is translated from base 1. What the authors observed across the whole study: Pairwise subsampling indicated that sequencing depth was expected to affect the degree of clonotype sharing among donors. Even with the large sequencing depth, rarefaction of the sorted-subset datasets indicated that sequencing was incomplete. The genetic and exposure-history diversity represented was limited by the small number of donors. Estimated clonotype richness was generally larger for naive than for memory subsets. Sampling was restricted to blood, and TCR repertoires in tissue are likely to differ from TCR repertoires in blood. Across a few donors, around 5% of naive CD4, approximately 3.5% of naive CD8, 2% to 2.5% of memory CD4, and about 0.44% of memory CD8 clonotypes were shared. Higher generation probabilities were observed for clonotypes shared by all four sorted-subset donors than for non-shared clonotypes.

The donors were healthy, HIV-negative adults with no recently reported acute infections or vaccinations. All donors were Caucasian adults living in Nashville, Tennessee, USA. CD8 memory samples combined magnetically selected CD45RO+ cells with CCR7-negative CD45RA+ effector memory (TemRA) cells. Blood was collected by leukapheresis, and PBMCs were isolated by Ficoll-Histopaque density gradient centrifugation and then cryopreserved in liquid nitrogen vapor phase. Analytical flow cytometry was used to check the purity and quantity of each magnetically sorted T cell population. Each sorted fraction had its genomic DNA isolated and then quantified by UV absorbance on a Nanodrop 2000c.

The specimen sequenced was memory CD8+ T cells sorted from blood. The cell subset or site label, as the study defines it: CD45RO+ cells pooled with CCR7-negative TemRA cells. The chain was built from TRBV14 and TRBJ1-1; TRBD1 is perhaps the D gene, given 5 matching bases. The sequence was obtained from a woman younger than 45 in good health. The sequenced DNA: TGTGCCAGCAGCCAAGCAGGGATGAACACTGAAGCTTTCTTT. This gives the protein CASSQAGMNTEAFF. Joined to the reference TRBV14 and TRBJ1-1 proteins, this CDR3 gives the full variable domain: EAGVTQFPSHSVIEKGQTVTLRCDPISGHDNLYWYRRVMGKEIKFLLHFVKESKQDESGMPNNRFLAERTGGTYSTLKVQPAELEDSGVYFCASSQAGMNTEAFFGQGTRLTVV.